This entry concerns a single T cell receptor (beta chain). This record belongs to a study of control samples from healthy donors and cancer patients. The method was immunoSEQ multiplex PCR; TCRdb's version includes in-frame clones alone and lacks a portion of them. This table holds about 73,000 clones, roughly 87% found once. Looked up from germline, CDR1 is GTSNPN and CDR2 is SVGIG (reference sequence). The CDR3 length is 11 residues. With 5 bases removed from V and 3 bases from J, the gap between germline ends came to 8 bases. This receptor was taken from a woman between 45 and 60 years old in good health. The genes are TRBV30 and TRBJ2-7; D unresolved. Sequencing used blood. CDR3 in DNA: TGTGCCTGGGACTGGGGCTACGAGCAGTACTTC. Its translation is CAWDWGYEQYF.